The clone carrying this TCR beta chain was picked up a small number of times. The antigen is not known. This specimen belongs to a study of breast tumors, draining lymph nodes, adjacent tissues. Study-wide results and caveats: Data fit most tumor T cells coming from lymph node, expanding in tumor. Compared with basal-like, luminal-like tumors shared significantly more repertoire with nontumor tissue.

TCRdb reprocessed the multiplex PCR reads with MiXCR, giving one entry per CDR3 protein. The data contain some 49,000 distinct CDR3 sequences, roughly 24% of them singletons. Germline CDR1 is SGHRS and CDR2 is YFSETQ. CDR3 length equals 14 residues. V was cut by 0 bases and J by 1 base, with 6 bases left in between. The receptor's source is a female donor with breast cancer. Some clones in this sample may be carry-over from other donors' samples. The sample was breast tumor tissue. The chain links TRBV5-1 to TRBJ2-3; no clear D gene. CDR3 loop: CASSLGRRTDTQYF. DNA for the CDR3: TGCGCCAGCAGCTTGGGTAGACGCACAGATACGCAGTATTTT.